The 29 T cell receptor beta chains below come from one sample, sequenced in a study of CD8 T cells in ankylosing spondylitis. One entry per CDR3 protein results from TCRdb running MiXCR on the 5' RACE reads. The sample lists some 240,000 distinct CDR3 sequences, more than 20% occurring once. Material: blood, either unsorted or a sorted T cell fraction (not recorded which). The source is a male donor with ankylosing spondylitis or in good health (not recorded which).

Many counts were recorded for this clonotype. The V call is TRBV6-5, the J call TRBJ2-1; 7 positions match TRBD2. The CDR3 spans 17 residues. Trimming at V came to 0 bases and at J to 3 bases, leaving 8 bases not matched to a gene. Germline V gene data show CDR1 as MNHEY and CDR2 as SVGAGI. CDR3: CASSYSPLAGVYNEQFF. The CDR3 DNA is TGTGCCAGCAGTTACTCCCCTCTTGCGGGGGTCTACAATGAGCAGTTCTTC.

There are a few counts of this clonotype. V gene TRBV20-1 combines with J gene TRBJ2-5; 7 bases align to TRBD2. Germline V CDR1 and CDR2: DFQATT, SNEGSKA (reference sequence). The CDR3 is made up of 13 amino acids. With V trimmed by 5 bases and J by 5 bases, 8 bases remained unmatched. The CDR3 nucleotides are TGCAGTGCTGGACTATTCGGGAGGGAGACCCAGTACTTC. Its protein is CSAGLFGRETQYF.

There are a few counts of this clonotype. The rearrangement joins TRBV20-1 to TRBJ2-3; TRBD1 agrees at 10 bases. Germline V gene sequence: CDR1 DFQATT, CDR2 SNEGSKA (reference sequence). CDR3 length: 15 residues. Trimming removed 6 bases from V and 3 bases from J; junction bases left unmatched: 9. CDR3 in DNA: TGCAGTGCCAAGGGACAGGGGTCACTTACAGATACGCAGTATTTT. Its translation is CSAKGQGSLTDTQYF.

This clonotype was found many times. The chain uses TRBV7-2 and TRBJ2-3; 8 bases are shared with TRBD1. Germline trimming cut 4 bases from V and 5 bases from J; bases unmatched to any gene: 5. From germline, CDR1 is SGHTA and CDR2 FQGNSA. CDR3 length: 14 amino acids. This CDR3 is CASSSRTGIDTQYF. The CDR3 DNA follows: TGTGCCAGCAGCTCCCGGACAGGGATAGATACGCAGTATTTT.

V is TRBV15 and J is TRBJ2-3; D may be TRBD1 (7 bases). Trimming shortened V by 5 bases and J by 4 bases, and 19 bases separated the two germline ends. This CDR3 is 16 amino acids long. Germline loops: CDR1 LNHNV, CDR2 YYDKDF (reference sequence). The CDR3 sequence is CATSGPFRGAADTQYF. The DNA for the CDR3 is TGTGCCACCAGCGGGCCCTTCAGGGGGGCCGCAGATACGCAGTATTTT.

This clonotype was counted only a few times. This chain links TRBV21-1 with TRBJ1-2; the table's TRBD1 call for D was not verified on the DNA. TRBV21-1 is deemed a pseudogene. The CDR3 sequence is 18 residues long. This chain's CDR3 is CASSKVSSDRVLHRGYTF. The CDR3 DNA reads as TGTGCCAGCAGCAAAGTCAGCTCCGACAGGGTCCTTCATCGTGGCTACACCTTC.

The rearrangement joins TRBV12-3 or TRBV12-4 to TRBJ2-6; unclear D gene. Trimming stripped 4 bases from V and 0 bases from J, with 7 bases between. The CDR3 loop spans 15 amino acids. The CDR3 DNA is TGTGCCAGCAGTTGGGTCCTCTCTGGGGCCAACGTCCTGACTTTC. Protein sequence: CASSWVLSGANVLTF.

This clonotype has a handful of counts. The V call is TRBV2, the J call TRBJ2-7, with 7 bases fitting TRBD2. From germline, CDR1 is SNHLY and CDR2 FYNNEI. The J segment lost 4 bases and the V segment lost 1 base, leaving 7 bases of the junction unmatched. The CDR3 consists of 15 residues. The CDR3 region has the DNA TGTGCCAGCAGTGAAGGTGCACGGGGGGTTTACGAGCAGTACTTC. Its protein is CASSEGARGVYEQYF.

The chain combines TRBV6-5 with TRBJ2-2, with D unclear. V was trimmed by 0 bases and J by 7 bases, leaving 9 bases between them. Germline V lookup: CDR1 MNHEY, CDR2 SVGAGI. The CDR3 extends over 14 amino acids. The CDR3 DNA follows: TGTGCCAGCAGTTACTCGAGGTCGGACGGGGAGCTGTTTTTT. Protein: CASSYSRSDGELFF.

This sequence joins TRBV12-3 or TRBV12-4 and TRBJ2-5; 11 nucleotides match TRBD2. This CDR3 has 18 residues. With V trimmed by 8 bases and J by 4 bases, 18 bases remained unmatched. The DNA for the CDR3 is TGTGCCAGCCAACTCGGGGTAGCGGGGGGGCCAGGTACAGAGACCCAGTACTTC. It is translated as CASQLGVAGGPGTETQYF.

Ten or more counts support this clonotype. The gene calls are TRBV28 and TRBJ2-3; D call uncertain. CDR1 MDHEN and CDR2 SYDVKM come from the germline V gene. Trimming removed 5 bases from V and 6 bases from J, with 9 bases in between. The CDR3 has 12 amino acids. In DNA, the CDR3 is TGTGCCAGCAGTCCCACAAGGGATACGCAGTATTTT. Its protein product is CASSPTRDTQYF. The full variable domain, rest sourced from reference TRBV28 and TRBJ2-3, is DVKVTQSSRYLVKRTGEKVFLECVQDMDHENMFWYRQDPGLGLRLIYFSYDVKMKEKGDIPEGYSVSREKKERFSLILESASTNQTSMYLCASSPTRDTQYFGPGTRLTVL.

There are many counts of this clonotype. The CDR3 reads CASSLRTGGPYNEQFF. CDR3 sequence (DNA): TGTGCCAGCAGCTTAAGGACAGGGGGTCCCTACAATGAGCAGTTCTTC. The V gene is TRBV7-2, the J gene TRBJ2-1, with 10 bases lining up with TRBD1. Germline loops: CDR1 SGHTA, CDR2 FQGNSA. CDR3 length: 16 residues. Unmatched junction bases numbered 3, after V lost 2 bases and J lost 2 bases.

The V and J genes are TRBV10-1 and TRBJ2-7; D is perhaps TRBD2 (5 bases). This CDR3 is built from 16 residues. Germline loops: CDR1 WNHNN, CDR2 SYGVQD (reference sequence). With 9 bases removed from V and 1 base from J, the gap between germline ends came to 22 bases. CDR3 protein: CARGAPGNFTSYEQYF. In DNA, the CDR3 is TGCGCCAGAGGAGCTCCCGGGAATTTCACATCCTACGAGCAGTACTTC.

The sample holds a few counts of this clonotype. This chain joins TRBV28 and TRBJ2-7; 8 bases align to TRBD1. V trimming: 7 bases; J trimming: 7 bases; junction bases outside the gene matches: 12. Germline-derived CDR1 and CDR2 are MDHEN and SYDVKM. The CDR3 length is 14 residues. The CDR3 region has the DNA TGTGCCAGCACCGCCCCGGACAGGGTTTGGGAGCAGTACTTC. Residues: CASTAPDRVWEQYF.

The V gene is TRBV29-1, the J gene TRBJ1-1, with D perhaps matching TRBD1 (5 bases). V was clipped by 7 bases and J by 2 bases, with 23 bases between them. The CDR3 sequence is 16 residues long. CDR1 and CDR2 (germline): SQVTM, ANQGSEA. The CDR3 coding sequence is TGCAGCGGGAACGGAATGTTGGGACGGAGTAACACTGAAGCTTTCTTT. This gives the protein CSGNGMLGRSNTEAFF. Filled out from reference TRBV29-1 and TRBJ1-1, the complete variable domain reads SAVISQKPSRDICQRGTSLTIQCQVDSQVTMMFWYRQQPGQSLTLIATANQGSEATYESGFVIDKFPISRPNLTFSTLTVSNMSPEDSSIYLCSGNGMLGRSNTEAFFGQGTRLTVV.

The V call is TRBV2, the J call TRBJ2-5; D gene unclear. The V and J ends lost 6 bases and 5 bases respectively, with 13 bases between them. Germline V CDR1 and CDR2: SNHLY, FYNNEI. The CDR3 sequence is 13 residues long. CDR3 in DNA: TGTGCCAGCAGCTGGAATAAAGGCGAGACCCAGTACTTC. It yields the protein CASSWNKGETQYF.

The table lists this clonotype with many counts. The rearrangement links TRBV5-1 to TRBJ2-1; 9 bases are shared with TRBD1. Trimming took 4 bases from V and 7 from J; bases not matched to a gene: 3. Germline V gives CDR1 SGHRS, CDR2 YFSETQ. The CDR3 runs to 13 residues. The CDR3 here is CASSNDRGNEQFF. DNA for the CDR3: TGCGCCAGCAGCAATGACAGGGGGAATGAGCAGTTCTTC. The variable domain in full, with the rest retrieved from reference TRBV5-1 and TRBJ2-1, is KAGVTQTPRYLIKTRGQQVTLSCSPISGHRSVSWYQQTPGQGLQFLFEYFSETQRNKGNFPGRFSGRQFSNSRSEMNVSTLELGDSALYLCASSNDRGNEQFFGPGTRLTVL.

The sample holds a few counts of this clonotype. The chain carries TRBV29-1 and TRBJ2-7; 11 bases are shared with TRBD1. The CDR3 runs to 13 residues. The ends lost 6 bases at V and 5 bases at J; junction bases unmatched: 6. Germline lookup yields CDR1 SQVTM and CDR2 ANQGSEA. CDR3 residues: CSVSPGQGDEQYF. The CDR3 bases are TGCAGCGTCTCTCCGGGACAGGGGGACGAGCAGTACTTC.

This clonotype was counted only a few times. This rearrangement joins TRBV12-3 or TRBV12-4 to TRBJ2-7; D gene uncertain. Trimming shortened V by 2 bases and J by 9 bases, and 14 bases separated the two germline ends. The CDR3 consists of 13 residues. The CDR3 region is CASSLYGVGTQYF. For the CDR3, the DNA is TGTGCCAGCAGTTTATATGGCGTGGGCACGCAGTACTTC.

J is TRBJ1-5 and V is TRBV6-1, with TRBD1 matching 7 bases. Germline lookup yields CDR1 MNHNS and CDR2 SASEGT. The trim removed 3 bases at V and 0 bases at J, leaving 5 bases unmatched. The CDR3 runs to 16 residues. This chain's CDR3 is CASSDGTVNSNQPQHF. The CDR3 DNA reads TGTGCCAGCAGTGACGGGACAGTAAATAGCAATCAGCCCCAGCATTTT.

This chain links TRBV20-1 with TRBJ2-6; D not resolved. Germline loops: CDR1 DFQATT, CDR2 SNEGSKA (reference sequence). The CDR3 extends over 16 amino acids. V lost 6 bases and J 0 bases, leaving 15 bases between the germline ends. CDR3 in DNA: TGCAGTGCCGAGACCGATACCAACTCTGGGGCCAACGTCCTGACTTTC. Its translation: CSAETDTNSGANVLTF.

This rearrangement joins TRBV20-1 to TRBJ2-1; 7 bases match TRBD1. Per germline, CDR1 DFQATT and CDR2 SNEGSKA (reference sequence). The CDR3 has 16 amino acids. V dropped 6 bases and J dropped 2; count of bases not matched to a gene: 13. CDR3: CSAPAWDSRPYNEQFF. The CDR3 nucleotides are TGCAGTGCCCCCGCGTGGGACAGCCGTCCCTACAATGAGCAGTTCTTC.

This clonotype was counted at least ten times. The chain recombines TRBV5-1 with TRBJ2-3; a possible D gene is TRBD2 (6 bases). The germline CDR1 and CDR2 sequences are SGHRS and YFSETQ. V lost 1 base and J 3 bases, leaving 12 bases between the germline ends. The CDR3 length is 15 residues. The CDR3 DNA is TGCGCCAGCAGCTTGCAGCGGGCCACGACAGATACGCAGTATTTT. Translating gives CASSLQRATTDTQYF. The complete variable domain, with remaining parts taken from reference TRBV5-1 and TRBJ2-3, reads KAGVTQTPRYLIKTRGQQVTLSCSPISGHRSVSWYQQTPGQGLQFLFEYFSETQRNKGNFPGRFSGRQFSNSRSEMNVSTLELGDSALYLCASSLQRATTDTQYFGPGTRLTVL.

The chain carries TRBV10-1 and TRBJ2-7; D may correspond to TRBD1 or TRBD2 (6 bases each). CDR3 length: 14 amino acids. Trimming removed 0 bases at V and 5 bases at J, with 11 bases between. Germline loops: CDR1 WNHNN, CDR2 SYGVQD (reference sequence). The CDR3 here is CASSESKGGHEQYF. CDR3 in DNA: TGCGCCAGCAGTGAGTCGAAAGGGGGGCACGAGCAGTACTTC.

The chain employs TRBV2 and TRBJ2-7; D gene unclear. CDR1 is SNHLY, CDR2 FYNNEI, per germline. The length of the CDR3 is 14 residues. The V end was cut by 4 bases, the J end by 2 bases, with 12 bases between. As DNA, the CDR3 is TGTGCCAGCAGTGGGGCCGCGACCACCTACGAGCAGTACTTC. It specifies CASSGAATTYEQYF.

The chain couples TRBV4-2 to TRBJ2-1; 12 nucleotides align to TRBD2. V shed 1 base, J shed 7 bases, and the junction held 5 bases outside the gene matches. This CDR3 comprises 16 residues. Germline CDR1 and CDR2: LGHNA and YNFKEQ. Here the CDR3 DNA reads TGTGCCAGCAGCCAAGCGACTAGCGGGGGACCAAATGAGCAGTTCTTC. It is translated as CASSQATSGGPNEQFF.

This clonotype was observed a few times. The chain couples TRBV20-1 to TRBJ1-5; the D is unclear. This CDR3 spans 11 amino acids. CDR1 is DFQATT, CDR2 SNEGSKA, per germline (reference sequence). V shed 3 bases and J shed 10 bases, with 10 bases lying between them. The CDR3 bases are TGCAGTGCTAGTGAGACGGGACCCCAGCATTTT. Its translation: CSASETGPQHF.

A few counts support this clonotype. The chain recombines TRBV20-1 with TRBJ1-1; possible D gene TRBD1, 6 bases. Germline V CDR1 and CDR2: DFQATT, SNEGSKA (reference sequence). Deletions cut 2 bases from V and 2 bases from J, with 12 bases between. This CDR3 has 14 amino acids. The CDR3 here is CSARNGGANTEAFF. CDR3 in DNA: TGCAGTGCTAGAAACGGGGGGGCTAACACTGAAGCTTTCTTT.

The rearrangement links TRBV20-1 to TRBJ1-4; unclear D gene. Germline assignment: CDR1 DFQATT and CDR2 SNEGSKA (reference sequence). V was cut by 1 base and J by 4 bases, with 10 bases left in between. The length of the CDR3 is 14 residues. This CDR3 reads CSARAGNLNEKLFF. In DNA, the CDR3 is TGCAGTGCTAGAGCAGGAAACCTTAATGAAAAACTGTTTTTT.